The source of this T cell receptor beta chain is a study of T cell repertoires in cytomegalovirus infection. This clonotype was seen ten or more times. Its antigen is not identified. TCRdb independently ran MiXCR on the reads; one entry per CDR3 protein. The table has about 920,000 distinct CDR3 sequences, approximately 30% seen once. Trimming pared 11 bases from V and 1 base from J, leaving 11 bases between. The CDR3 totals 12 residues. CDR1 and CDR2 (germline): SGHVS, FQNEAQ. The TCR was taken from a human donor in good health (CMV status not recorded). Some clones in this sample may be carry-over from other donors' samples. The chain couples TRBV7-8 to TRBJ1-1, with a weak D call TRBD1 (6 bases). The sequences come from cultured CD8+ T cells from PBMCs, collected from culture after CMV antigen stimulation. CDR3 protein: CAGRGWNTEAFF. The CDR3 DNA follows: TGTGCCGGAAGGGGGTGGAACACTGAAGCTTTCTTT.